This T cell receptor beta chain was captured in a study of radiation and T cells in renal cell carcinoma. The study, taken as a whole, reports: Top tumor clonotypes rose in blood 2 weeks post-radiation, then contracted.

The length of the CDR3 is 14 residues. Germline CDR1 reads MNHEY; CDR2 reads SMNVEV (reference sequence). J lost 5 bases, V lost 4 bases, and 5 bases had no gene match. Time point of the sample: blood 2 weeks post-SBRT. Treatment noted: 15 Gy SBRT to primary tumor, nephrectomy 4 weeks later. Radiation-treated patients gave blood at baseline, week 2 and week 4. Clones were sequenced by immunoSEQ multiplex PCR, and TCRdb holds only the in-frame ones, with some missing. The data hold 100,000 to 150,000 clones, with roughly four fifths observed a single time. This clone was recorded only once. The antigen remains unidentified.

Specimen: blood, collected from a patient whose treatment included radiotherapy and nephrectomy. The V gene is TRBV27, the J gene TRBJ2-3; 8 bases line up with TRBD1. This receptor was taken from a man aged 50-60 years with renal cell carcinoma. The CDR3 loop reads CASSWDRLRDTQYF. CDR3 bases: TGTGCCAGCAGTTGGGACAGGCTCCGAGATACGCAGTATTTT.